The 22 T cell receptor beta chains in this list originate from one sample, sequenced in a study of blood T cell repertoires in COVID-19. Generated by immunoSEQ multiplex PCR, the TCRdb table keeps only in-frame clones and is missing some. The table lists 210,000 or so clones, roughly 86% of them singletons. The specimen was peripheral blood. The receptors originated from a woman aged 55 to 70 with acute or convalescent COVID-19.

The rearrangement uses TRBV9 and TRBJ2-1; weak D call: TRBD1 (5 bases). The CDR3 spans 16 residues. Germline V gene sequence: CDR1 SGDLS, CDR2 YYNGEE. V lost 3 bases, J lost 3 bases, and 16 bases lay in between. The CDR3 spells CASSAGLQVHYNEQFF. CDR3 nucleotides: TGTGCCAGCAGCGCTGGTCTACAGGTTCACTACAATGAGCAGTTCTTC.

A remark on this clone: Relative to the germline gene, one junction end is altered; a read error may explain this. The chain links TRBV10-3 to TRBJ2-6, with 9 nucleotides matching TRBD1. CDR1 and CDR2 from the germline V gene are ENHRY and SYGVKD. CDR3 length: 18 residues. CDR3 DNA: TGTGCCATCAGTGAGCCGGGACAGGGCATCTCTTGGGCCAACGTCCTGACTTTC. This gives the protein CAISEPGQGISWANVLTF.

The rearrangement links TRBV9 to TRBJ1-2, with unresolved D. CDR3 length: 13 residues. Germline V gives CDR1 SGDLS, CDR2 YYNGEE. Between the trimmed V and J ends, which lost 3 bases and 4 bases, there was a span of 10 bases. In DNA, the CDR3 is TGTGCCAGCAGCGCAAACGGTGGCTATGGCTACACCTTC. It translates to CASSANGGYGYTF.

The rearrangement joins TRBV10-3 to TRBJ1-3; D perhaps matches TRBD1 (5 bases). The V and J ends lost 9 bases and 7 bases respectively, with 25 bases between them. This CDR3 contains 16 residues. Looked up from germline, CDR1 is ENHRY and CDR2 is SYGVKD. This chain's CDR3 is CAITPRGHQLWNTIYF. CDR3 bases: TGTGCCATAACCCCCAGAGGACACCAACTCTGGAACACCATATATTTT.

The J gene is TRBJ2-2, the V gene TRBV11-2, with 10 nucleotides matching TRBD2. V gave up 2 bases and J gave up 5 bases; unmatched junction bases: 5. CDR1 SGHAT and CDR2 FQNNGV come from the germline V gene. This CDR3 spans 16 amino acids. The CDR3 loop reads CASSLTSGMRTGELFF. In DNA form, the CDR3 reads TGTGCCAGCAGCTTAACTAGCGGGATGAGGACCGGGGAGCTGTTTTTT.

This chain connects TRBV28 to TRBJ1-1; D ambiguous. V was pared by 2 bases and J by 5 bases, with 9 bases between. CDR1 is MDHEN, CDR2 SYDVKM, per germline. There are 13 residues in the CDR3. In DNA, the CDR3 is TGTGCCAGCAGTTTAGGAGGGCAAACTGAAGCTTTCTTT. It encodes CASSLGGQTEAFF.

This clone was observed once. The J gene is TRBJ1-5, the V gene TRBV4-1; possibly TRBD1 for D (5 bases). V was shortened by 0 bases and J by 7 bases, with 13 bases between the two germline ends. The length of the CDR3 is 15 residues. Germline lookup yields CDR1 MGHRA and CDR2 YSYEKL. The CDR3 DNA reads as TGCGCCAGCAGCCAAGATGGGGGGGTGGGCCAGCCCCAGCATTTT. Protein: CASSQDGGVGQPQHF.

The V and J genes are TRBV4-3 and TRBJ2-5; TRBD2 matches at 7 bases. CDR1 is LGHNA and CDR2 is YSLEER in the germline V gene. The trim removed 4 bases at V and 1 base at J, leaving 9 bases unmatched. This CDR3 spans 16 amino acids. The CDR3 coding sequence is TGCGCCAGCAGCCCAGGAGGCGGGAGAGGCCAAGAGACCCAGTACTTC. This encodes CASSPGGGRGQETQYF.

This clone was observed a single time. The chain is built from TRBV23-1 and TRBJ1-6; D gene uncertain. TRBV23-1 is labeled an ORF, and its function is uncertain. V was shortened by 0 bases and J by 8 bases, with 5 bases between the two germline ends. The CDR3 length is 13 residues. CDR3 sequence (DNA): TGCGCCAGCAGTCAATCGGAGGATTCACCCCTCCACTTT. Translation: CASSQSEDSPLHF.

The gene calls are TRBV29-1 and TRBJ1-5, with unresolved D. V was clipped by 3 bases and J by 9 bases, with 15 bases between them. The CDR3 length is 13 residues. The germline gives CDR1 SQVTM, CDR2 ANQGSEA. The CDR3 sequence: CSVEEDPDRPQHF. The CDR3 bases are TGCAGCGTTGAGGAGGACCCCGACCGGCCCCAGCATTTT.

The chain joins TRBV25-1 to TRBJ1-1; 9 nucleotides match TRBD1. CDR3 length: 15 residues. In germline, CDR1 is MGHDK, CDR2 SYGVNS. V lost 4 bases and J lost 4; bases outside the gene matches: 7. In DNA form, the CDR3 reads TGTGCCAGCAGTGCCGTGGGACAGGGCGGCACTGAAGCTTTCTTT. This translates into CASSAVGQGGTEAFF.

The chain is built from TRBV7-2 and TRBJ2-1; 9 bases match TRBD2. Per germline, CDR1 SGHTA and CDR2 FQGNSA. The V segment lost 1 base and the J segment 8 bases; nucleotides outside the gene matches: 6. This CDR3 is built from 15 residues. CDR3 DNA: TGTGCCAGCAGCTTAGTGGCGGGAGGGAGGGATGAGCAGTTCTTC. Residues: CASSLVAGGRDEQFF.

The rearrangement links TRBV3-1 (or the pseudogene TRBV3-2) to TRBJ2-3; 7 nucleotides match TRBD2. V shed 3 bases and J 2 bases; nucleotides not matched to a gene: 8. There are 16 residues in the CDR3. CDR1 is LGHDT, CDR2 YNNKEL, per germline (reference sequence). CDR3 protein: CASSHTAGYLTDTQYF. In nucleotides, the CDR3 is TGTGCCAGCAGCCATACAGCGGGGTACCTCACAGATACGCAGTATTTT.

The genes are TRBV30 and TRBJ1-1; D perhaps matches TRBD1 (5 bases). This CDR3 is built from 13 residues. V lost 2 bases and J lost 3, with 10 bases in between. Germline V gene lookup returns CDR1 GTSNPN and CDR2 SVGIG (reference sequence). The CDR3 DNA is TGTGCCTGGAGTCGTTCAGGGTACACTGAAGCTTTCTTT. This gives the protein CAWSRSGYTEAFF.

The rearrangement uses TRBV11-2 and TRBJ2-3; D might be TRBD2 (5 bases). V lost 0 bases and J lost 1, with 11 bases in between. Germline loops: CDR1 SGHAT, CDR2 FQNNGV. The length of the CDR3 is 16 residues. The CDR3 protein is CASSLDRGGGTDTQYF. The DNA of the CDR3 is TGTGCCAGCAGCTTAGACCGGGGTGGGGGCACAGATACGCAGTATTTT.

This clone has just a few counts. The J gene is TRBJ1-2, the V gene TRBV7-2; D is possibly TRBD1 (5 bases). The V gene's germline CDR1 is SGHTA and CDR2 FQGNSA. The CDR3 extends over 14 amino acids. The V gene lost 2 bases and the J gene lost 2 bases, with 9 bases spanning the gap. The CDR3 nucleotides read TGTGCCAGCAGCTTAAATCCAGGGAACTATGGCTACACCTTC. It encodes CASSLNPGNYGYTF.

The rearrangement joins TRBV7-3 to TRBJ1-1; weak D call: TRBD1 (5 bases). From germline, CDR1 is SGHTA and CDR2 FQGTGA. The V gene lost 2 bases and the J gene lost 4 bases, with 8 bases spanning the gap. The CDR3 extends over 13 amino acids. The CDR3 sequence: CASSLGRATEAFF. CDR3 bases: TGTGCCAGCAGCTTAGGCAGGGCCACTGAAGCTTTCTTT.

The chain combines TRBV5-1 with TRBJ2-7, with no clear D. Germline V gene data show CDR1 as SGHRS and CDR2 as YFSETQ. Between the trimmed V and J ends, which lost 4 bases and 5 bases, there was a span of 13 bases. CDR3 length: 13 residues. CDR3 amino acids: CASSNLLQDEQYF. For the CDR3, the DNA is TGCGCCAGCAGCAACCTCCTCCAGGACGAGCAGTACTTC.

This chain joins TRBV30 and TRBJ2-7, with TRBD1 matching over 9 bases. The V segment lost 4 bases and the J segment 3 bases; nucleotides outside the gene matches: 10. Per germline, CDR1 GTSNPN and CDR2 SVGIG (reference sequence). This CDR3 comprises 15 residues. CDR3 coding DNA: TGTGCCTGGACCGCCGGGACAGGGATAATCTACGAGCAGTACTTC. Its translation: CAWTAGTGIIYEQYF.

This chain uses TRBV19 with TRBJ2-7, with 11 bases fitting TRBD1. CDR3 length equals 16 residues. After removal of 4 bases from V and 1 base from J, the junction contained 6 bases not matched to a gene. Germline V gene data show CDR1 as LNHDA and CDR2 as SQIVND (reference sequence). CDR3: CASSKTGTGGSYEQYF. The CDR3 DNA sequence: TGTGCCAGTAGTAAAACCGGGACAGGGGGTTCCTACGAGCAGTACTTC. Together with reference TRBV19 and TRBJ2-7, the CDR3 gives the full variable domain: DGGITQSPKYLFRKEGQNVTLSCEQNLNHDAMYWYRQDPGQGLRLIYYSQIVNDFQKGDIAEGYSVSREKKESFPLTVTSAQKNPTAFYLCASSKTGTGGSYEQYFGPGTRLTVT.

The J gene is TRBJ2-5, the V gene TRBV10-3; 10 positions match TRBD2. The germline CDR1 and CDR2 sequences are ENHRY and SYGVKD. Trimming cost V 3 bases and J 2 bases; bases outside gene matches: 3. The CDR3 sequence is 15 residues long. CDR3 amino acids: CAISDPAGGQETQYF. Here the CDR3 DNA reads TGTGCCATCAGTGATCCAGCGGGGGGGCAAGAGACCCAGTACTTC.

The chain carries TRBV7-9 and TRBJ1-2; D is perhaps TRBD1 (5 bases). Germline-derived CDR1 and CDR2 are SEHNR and FQNEAQ (reference sequence). The CDR3 loop spans 14 amino acids. V was clipped by 5 bases and J by 8 bases, with 18 bases between them. The CDR3 loop is CASSPQGGRRGYTF. CDR3 coding DNA: TGTGCCAGCAGCCCCCAGGGTGGCAGGAGAGGCTACACCTTC.